This TCR beta chain was profiled in a study of monozygotic twins with inflammatory bowel disease. Study-wide results and limits: No difference was seen in repertoire similarity between concordant and discordant twins, possibly from limited power.

Worth noting for this clonotype: Its antigen is still unknown.

The template switching step added UMIs that contained a 6-nucleotide sample barcode. Each CDR3 protein gets one entry in TCRdb, which reprocessed the 5' RACE reads and gives no DNA. The listing contains around 100,000 distinct CDR3 sequences. Per the germline V gene, CDR1 is SGHTA and CDR2 is FQGNSA. The CDR3 is made up of 14 amino acids. This chain links TRBV7-2 with TRBJ2-7. The clonotype was recovered from a human donor with ulcerative colitis or Crohn's disease, or a healthy co-twin of an affected twin (not recorded which). The sample consisted of blood. CDR3 residues: CASSLDLSSYEQYF.